The clone carrying this T cell receptor beta chain was observed a handful of times. Antigen specificity is unknown. The source of the sample is a study of cytomegalovirus exposure and HLA in healthy donors. Whole-study results and caveats: Across donors, presence/absence analyses took sequencing depth to be roughly uniform. For most TCR beta V segments, an earlier analysis put the productive rate at about 87% or about 30% of the time. Researchers counted 164 TCR beta chains as cytomegalovirus-associated.

Primers for the PCR totalled 60 Vbeta and 13 Jbeta. The repertoire was sequenced with immunoSEQ multiplex PCR; TCRdb's copy has only in-frame clones and lacks some. The sample shows under 150,000 clones, 63% of them seen only once. This CDR3 contains 16 residues. The V and J ends lost 7 bases and 1 base respectively, with 22 bases between them. CDR1 and CDR2 (germline): SQVTM, ANQGSEA. The chain has TRBV29-1 and TRBJ1-1, with D perhaps matching TRBD1 (6 bases). This sequence was found in a middle-aged man in good health and CMV-seropositive. Sequencing was carried out using PBMCs. The CDR3 bases are TGCAGCGCTAACACCGGGACATCCTCTTCGAACACTGAAGCTTTCTTT. Protein sequence: CSANTGTSSSNTEAFF.